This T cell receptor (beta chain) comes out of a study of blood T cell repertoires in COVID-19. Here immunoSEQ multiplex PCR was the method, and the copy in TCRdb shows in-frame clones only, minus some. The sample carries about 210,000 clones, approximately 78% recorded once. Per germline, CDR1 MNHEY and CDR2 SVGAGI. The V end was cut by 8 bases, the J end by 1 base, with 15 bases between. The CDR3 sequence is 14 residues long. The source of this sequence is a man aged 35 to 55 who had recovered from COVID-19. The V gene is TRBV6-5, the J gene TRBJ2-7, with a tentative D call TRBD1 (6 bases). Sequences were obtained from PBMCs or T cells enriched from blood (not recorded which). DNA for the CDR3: TGTGCCAGCGCTTCAGGGGTGTCGTCCTACGAGCAGTACTTC. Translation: CASASGVSSYEQYF.